This T cell receptor (beta chain) was sequenced in a study of metastatic and nonmetastatic thyroid tumors. MiXCR was used by TCRdb to re-call the PCR reads. The sample includes approximately 28,000 clones, roughly 15% of them seen just once. The table lists this clone with many counts. V lost 5 bases and J lost 0, with 8 bases in between. CDR1 and CDR2 (germline): SNHLY, FYNNEI. CDR3 length: 13 residues. Thyroid surgery had not been preceded by any treatment in any patient. The V and J genes are TRBV2 and TRBJ2-7; D is ambiguous. The receptor was isolated from a male donor with papillary thyroid cancer or a benign thyroid nodule (not recorded which). Some clones in this sample may be carry-over from other donors' samples. Source material: blood. The DNA of the CDR3 is TGTGCCAGCAGTCAGTACAGCTCCTACGAGCAGTACTTC. It specifies CASSQYSSYEQYF. The full variable domain, with the rest looked up from reference TRBV2 and TRBJ2-7, is EPEVTQTPSHQVTQMGQEVILRCVPISNHLYFYWYRQILGQKVEFLVSFYNNEISEKSEIFDDQFSVERPDGSNFTLKIRSTKLEDSAMYFCASSQYSSYEQYFGPGTRLTVT.